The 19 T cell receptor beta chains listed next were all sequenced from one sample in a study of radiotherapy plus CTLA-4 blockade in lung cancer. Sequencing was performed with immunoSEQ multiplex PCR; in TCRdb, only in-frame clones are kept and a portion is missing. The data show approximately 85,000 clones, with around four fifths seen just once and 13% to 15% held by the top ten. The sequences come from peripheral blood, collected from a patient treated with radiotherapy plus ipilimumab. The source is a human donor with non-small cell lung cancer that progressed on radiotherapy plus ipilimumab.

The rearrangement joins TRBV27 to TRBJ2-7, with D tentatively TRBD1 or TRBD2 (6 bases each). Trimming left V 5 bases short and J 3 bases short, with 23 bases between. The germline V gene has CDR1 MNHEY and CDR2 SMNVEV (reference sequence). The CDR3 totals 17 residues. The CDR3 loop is CASSRGAAGDLFYEQYF. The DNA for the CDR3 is TGTGCCAGCAGTAGGGGGGCGGCAGGGGATCTCTTCTACGAGCAGTACTTC.

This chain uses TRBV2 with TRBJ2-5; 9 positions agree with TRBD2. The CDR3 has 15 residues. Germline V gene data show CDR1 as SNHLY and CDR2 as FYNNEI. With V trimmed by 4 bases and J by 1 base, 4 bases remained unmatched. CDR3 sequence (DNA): TGTGCCAGCAGTGGACAGCGGGGGGCCCAAGAGACCCAGTACTTC. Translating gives CASSGQRGAQETQYF.

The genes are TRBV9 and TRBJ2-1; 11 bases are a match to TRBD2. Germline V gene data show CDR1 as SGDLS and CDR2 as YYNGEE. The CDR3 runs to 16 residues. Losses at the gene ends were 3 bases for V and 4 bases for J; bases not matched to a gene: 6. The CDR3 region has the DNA TGTGCCAGCAGCGCTTCGACTAGCGGGGTTTACAATGAGCAGTTCTTC. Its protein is CASSASTSGVYNEQFF.

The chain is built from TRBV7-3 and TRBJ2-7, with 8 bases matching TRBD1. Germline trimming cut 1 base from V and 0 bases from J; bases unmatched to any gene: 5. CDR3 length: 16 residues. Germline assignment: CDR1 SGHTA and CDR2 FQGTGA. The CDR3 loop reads CASSLKGDRSSYEQYF. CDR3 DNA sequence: TGTGCCAGCAGCTTAAAGGGGGACAGGAGCTCCTACGAGCAGTACTTC.

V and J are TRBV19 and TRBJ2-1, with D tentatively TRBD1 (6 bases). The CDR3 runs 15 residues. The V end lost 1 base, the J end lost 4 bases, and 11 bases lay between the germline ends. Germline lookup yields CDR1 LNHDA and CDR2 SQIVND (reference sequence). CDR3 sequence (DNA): TGTGCCAGTAGTATAGGGTGGGGACAATACAATGAGCAGTTCTTC. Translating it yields CASSIGWGQYNEQFF.

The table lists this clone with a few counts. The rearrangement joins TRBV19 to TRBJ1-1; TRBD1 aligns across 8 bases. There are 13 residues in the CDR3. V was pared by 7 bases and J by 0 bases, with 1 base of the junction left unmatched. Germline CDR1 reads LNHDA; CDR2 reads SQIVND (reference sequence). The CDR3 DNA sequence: TGTGCCAGTATGGACAGGGTGAACACTGAAGCTTTCTTT. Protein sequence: CASMDRVNTEAFF. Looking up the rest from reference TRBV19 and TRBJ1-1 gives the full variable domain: DGGITQSPKYLFRKEGQNVTLSCEQNLNHDAMYWYRQDPGQGLRLIYYSQIVNDFQKGDIAEGYSVSREKKESFPLTVTSAQKNPTAFYLCASMDRVNTEAFFGQGTRLTVV.

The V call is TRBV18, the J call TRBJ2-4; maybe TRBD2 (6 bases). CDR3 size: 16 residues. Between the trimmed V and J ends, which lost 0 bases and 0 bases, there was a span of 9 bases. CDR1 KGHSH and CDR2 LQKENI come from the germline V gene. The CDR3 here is CASSPPGGLAKNIQYF. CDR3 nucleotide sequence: TGTGCCAGCTCACCACCGGGGGGACTAGCCAAAAACATTCAGTACTTC.

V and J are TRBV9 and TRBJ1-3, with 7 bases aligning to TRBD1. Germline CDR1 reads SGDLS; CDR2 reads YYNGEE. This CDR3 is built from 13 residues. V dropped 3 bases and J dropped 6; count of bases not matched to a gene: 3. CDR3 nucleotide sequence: TGTGCCAGCAGCGCCGGGACAGAAAACACCATATATTTT. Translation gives CASSAGTENTIYF. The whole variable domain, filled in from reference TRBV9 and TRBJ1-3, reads DSGVTQTPKHLITATGQRVTLRCSPRSGDLSVYWYQQSLDQGLQFLIQYYNGEERAKGNILERFSAQQFPDLHSELNLSSLELGDSALYFCASSAGTENTIYFGEGSWLTVV.

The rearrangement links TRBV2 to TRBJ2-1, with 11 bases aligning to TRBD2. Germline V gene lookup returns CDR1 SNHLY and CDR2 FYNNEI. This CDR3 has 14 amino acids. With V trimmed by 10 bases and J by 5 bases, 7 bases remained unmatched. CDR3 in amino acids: CATKGTSGNNEQFF. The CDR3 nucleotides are TGTGCCACCAAGGGGACTAGCGGAAACAATGAGCAGTTCTTC.

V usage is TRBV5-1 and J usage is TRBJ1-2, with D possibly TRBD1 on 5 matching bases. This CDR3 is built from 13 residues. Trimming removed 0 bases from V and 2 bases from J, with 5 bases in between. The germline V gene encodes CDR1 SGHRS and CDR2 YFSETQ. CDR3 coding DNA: TGCGCCAGCAGCTTGGAGGGGAACTATGGCTACACCTTC. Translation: CASSLEGNYGYTF.

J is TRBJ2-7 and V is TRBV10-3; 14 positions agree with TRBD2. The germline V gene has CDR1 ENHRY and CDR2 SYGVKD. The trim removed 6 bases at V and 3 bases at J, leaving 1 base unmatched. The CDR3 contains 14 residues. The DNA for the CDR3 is TGTGCCATCAGGGGGACTAGCGGGAGCTACGAGCAGTACTTC. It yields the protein CAIRGTSGSYEQYF.

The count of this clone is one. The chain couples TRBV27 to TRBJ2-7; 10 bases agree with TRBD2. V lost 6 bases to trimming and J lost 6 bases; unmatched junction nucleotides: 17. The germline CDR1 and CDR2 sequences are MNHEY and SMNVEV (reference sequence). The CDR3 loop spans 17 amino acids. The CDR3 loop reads CASSPRGAGGGRGEQYF. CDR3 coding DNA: TGTGCCAGCAGCCCCAGGGGAGCGGGAGGGGGGCGAGGCGAGCAGTACTTC.

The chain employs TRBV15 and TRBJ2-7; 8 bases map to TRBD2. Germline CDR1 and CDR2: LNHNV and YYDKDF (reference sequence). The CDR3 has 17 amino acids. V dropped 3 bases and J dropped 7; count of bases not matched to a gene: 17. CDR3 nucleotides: TGTGCCACCAGCAGGGGCGGATTAGCGGGATTTTTGGGAGAGCAGTACTTC. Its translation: CATSRGGLAGFLGEQYF.

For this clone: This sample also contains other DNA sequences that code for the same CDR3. CDR3 coding DNA: TGCACCAGCAGCCAAGATATGCGGGGGGGCGGGAATGAGCAGTTCTTC. Residues: CTSSQDMRGGGNEQFF. V and J are TRBV1 and TRBJ2-1; the table calls TRBD2, which could not be checked here. TRBV1 is annotated as a pseudogene. The CDR3 sequence is 16 residues long.

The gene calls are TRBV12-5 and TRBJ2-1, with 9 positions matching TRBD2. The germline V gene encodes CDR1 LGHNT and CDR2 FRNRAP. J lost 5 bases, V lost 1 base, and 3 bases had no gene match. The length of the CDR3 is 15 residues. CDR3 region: CASGLGGLANNEQFF. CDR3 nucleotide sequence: TGTGCTAGTGGTTTGGGAGGACTAGCGAACAATGAGCAGTTCTTC.

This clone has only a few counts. The CDR3 spells CASRLMEDTQYF. The CDR3 DNA reads TGTGCCAGCAGACTCATGGAAGATACGCAGTATTTT. V usage is TRBV7-2 and J usage is TRBJ2-3; D not resolved. Germline V gene sequence: CDR1 SGHTA, CDR2 FQGNSA. V gave up 6 bases and J gave up 5 bases, with 9 bases separating them. The CDR3 sequence is 12 residues long.

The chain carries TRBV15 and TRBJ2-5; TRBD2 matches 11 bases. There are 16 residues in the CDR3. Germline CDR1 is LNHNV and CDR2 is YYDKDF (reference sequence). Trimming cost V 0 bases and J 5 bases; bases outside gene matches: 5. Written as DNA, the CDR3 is TGTGCCACCAGCAGAGACCTAGCGGGAGGCACGGAGACCCAGTACTTC. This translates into CATSRDLAGGTETQYF.

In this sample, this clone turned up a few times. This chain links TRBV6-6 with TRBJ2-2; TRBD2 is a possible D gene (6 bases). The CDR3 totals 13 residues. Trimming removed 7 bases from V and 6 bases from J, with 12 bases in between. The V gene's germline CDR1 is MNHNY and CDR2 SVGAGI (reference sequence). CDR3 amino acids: CASNHAGPGELFF. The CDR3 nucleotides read TGTGCCAGCAACCACGCGGGGCCCGGGGAGCTGTTTTTT.

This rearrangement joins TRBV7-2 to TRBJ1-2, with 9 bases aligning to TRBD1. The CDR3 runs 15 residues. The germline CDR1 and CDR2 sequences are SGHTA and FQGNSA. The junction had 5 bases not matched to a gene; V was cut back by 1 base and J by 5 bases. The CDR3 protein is CASSLDRGLGYGYTF. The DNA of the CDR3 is TGTGCCAGCAGCTTAGACAGGGGGCTGGGGTATGGCTACACCTTC.